This is a list of T cell receptor beta chains from one sample in a study of cytomegalovirus exposure and HLA in healthy donors. Assay: immunoSEQ multiplex PCR; the TCRdb copy retains only in-frame clones and omits some. Here the sample spans roughly 64,000 clones, 90% to 95% being singletons. Sequences were obtained from PBMCs. The receptors derive from a woman under 30 in good health and CMV-seropositive. CDR3s include the opening cysteine and the closing phenylalanine or tryptophan. A D gene is named only where the DNA matches it firmly. Size values are once, few and many counts, or a class for expanded clones, and some rows have none.

CDR3,DNA,V,size,J,D
CASSLGVRGHEQYF,TGTGCCAGCAGCTTAGGGGTGCGAGGCCACGAGCAGTACTTC,TRBV7-2,NA,TRBJ2-7,NA
CASSLSPGGSNEQFF,TGCGCCAGCAGCTTGTCCCCGGGAGGGAGTAATGAGCAGTTCTTC,TRBV5-1,NA,TRBJ2-1,TRBD2
CASSSTRWRFTGELFF,TGCGCCAGCAGCTCTACGCGGTGGAGGTTCACCGGGGAGCTGTTTTTT,TRBV5-1,NA,TRBJ2-2,NA
CSARVLFPGQLVNGYTF,TGCAGCGCAAGAGTTTTATTCCCCGGACAGCTGGTAAATGGCTACACCTTC,TRBV29-1,NA,TRBJ1-2,NA
CASSPGTAYNSPLHF,TGTGCCAGCAGCCCCGGGACAGCTTATAATTCACCCCTCCACTTT,TRBV5-6,NA,TRBJ1-6,TRBD1
CASSPGGSYEKLFF,TGTGCCAGCAGCCCCGGAGGGTCGTACGAAAAACTGTTTTTT,TRBV9,NA,TRBJ1-4,NA
CASSFNGQGNNYGYTF,TGTGCCAGCAGCTTTAACGGACAGGGTAATAACTATGGCTACACCTTC,TRBV7-8,NA,TRBJ1-2,TRBD1
CASGYSTGVQETQYF,TGCGCCAGCGGGTATTCAACGGGGGTCCAAGAGACCCAGTACTTC,TRBV5-1,NA,TRBJ2-5,NA
CASSLPDRGGYGYTF,TGTGCCAGCAGCCTTCCCGACAGGGGAGGATATGGCTACACCTTC,TRBV28,NA,TRBJ1-2,TRBD1
CASSLGRTNTGELFF,TGTGCCAGCAGCCTGGGGCGGACGAACACCGGGGAGCTGTTTTTT,TRBV27,NA,TRBJ2-2,NA
CARRTSGGDEQFF,TGTGCCAGGAGGACTAGCGGGGGGGATGAGCAGTTCTTC,TRBV2,NA,TRBJ2-1,TRBD2
CASSLKQGANGYTF,TGTGCCAGCAGTCTTAAACAGGGGGCTAACGGCTACACCTTC,TRBV6-5,NA,TRBJ1-2,TRBD1
CASSNEGQGGYTF,TGTGCCAGTAGTAACGAGGGACAAGGAGGCTACACCTTC,TRBV19,NA,TRBJ1-2,NA
CASSLQADNGYGYTF,TGTGCCAGCAGCTTGCAGGCCGACAATGGCTATGGCTACACCTTC,TRBV5-6,NA,TRBJ1-2,NA
CASSISRGGQFF,TGTGCCAGCAGCATTAGCAGGGGCGGGCAGTTCTTC,TRBV7-9,NA,TRBJ2-1,NA
CASTPGTGVTYEQYF,TGTGCCAGCACCCCTGGGACAGGCGTTACCTACGAGCAGTACTTC,TRBV27,NA,TRBJ2-7,TRBD1
CASSPPVSVNEQFF,TGTGCCAGCTCACCCCCAGTTAGCGTCAATGAGCAGTTCTTC,TRBV18,NA,TRBJ2-1,NA
CASSQDSTTQMATLARSYEQYF,TGCGCCAGCAGCCAAGATTCAACCACTCAGATGGCGACACTAGCAAGGTCCTACGAGCAGTACTTC,TRBV4-1,few,TRBJ2-7,NA
CASSPGTENTEAFF,TGTGCCAGCAGTCCCGGGACAGAGAACACTGAAGCTTTCTTT,TRBV6-5,NA,TRBJ1-1,TRBD1
CASSYSAGDSPLHF,TGTGCCAGCAGTTACTCGGCAGGGGACTCACCCCTCCACTTT,TRBV6-5,once,TRBJ1-6,NA
CASSIVHRDASTDTQYF,TGTGCCAGTAGTATAGTCCACAGGGATGCTAGCACAGATACGCAGTATTTT,TRBV19,NA,TRBJ2-3,NA
CASSGLTGSYEQYF,TGTGCCAGCAGTGGCCTGACAGGGTCGTACGAGCAGTACTTC,TRBV6-1,once,TRBJ2-7,TRBD1
CASRLDRGNTEAFF,TGTGCCAGCAGGTTGGACAGGGGAAACACTGAAGCTTTCTTT,TRBV6-1,NA,TRBJ1-1,TRBD1
CASSSGPDRDRDTEAFF,TGCGCCAGCAGCTCCGGACCCGACAGGGATAGGGACACTGAAGCTTTCTTT,TRBV5-1,NA,TRBJ1-1,TRBD1
CASSLELAGNYEQYF,TGTGCCAGCAGCTTGGAACTAGCGGGGAACTACGAGCAGTACTTC,TRBV5-4,NA,TRBJ2-7,TRBD2
CASRGSGNQETQYF,TGTGCCAGCAGGGGTAGCGGGAACCAAGAGACCCAGTACTTC,TRBV7-8,NA,TRBJ2-5,TRBD2
CASSREGLASNEQFF,TGTGCCAGCAGCCGTGAGGGACTAGCGAGTAATGAGCAGTTCTTC,TRBV6-5,NA,TRBJ2-1,TRBD2
CASSFTGGGGSGANVLTF,TGCGCCAGCAGCTTTACCGGGGGCGGGGGTTCTGGGGCCAACGTCCTGACTTTC,TRBV5-1,NA,TRBJ2-6,NA
CASSLAGTGSGNTIYF,TGCGCCAGCAGCTTAGCCGGGACAGGCAGTGGAAACACCATATATTTT,TRBV5-1,NA,TRBJ1-3,TRBD1
CASSLQGNTEAFF,TGTGCCAGCTCTCTCCAGGGCAACACTGAAGCTTTCTTT,TRBV18,NA,TRBJ1-1,NA
CASSVTSGVYNEQFF,TGTGCCAGCAGCGTAACTAGCGGGGTCTACAATGAGCAGTTCTTC,TRBV9,NA,TRBJ2-1,TRBD2
CASSLSGWELFF,TGTGCCAGCAGCCTGTCAGGGTGGGAGCTGTTTTTT,TRBV11-2,NA,TRBJ2-2,NA
CASSPRQLAKNIQYF,TGTGCCAGCAGCCCCCGACAGCTAGCCAAAAACATTCAGTACTTC,TRBV21-1,NA,TRBJ2-4,NA
CASKQGSLFRNQPQHF,TGTGCCAGCAAACAGGGGTCTCTATTTCGCAATCAGCCCCAGCATTTT,TRBV2,NA,TRBJ1-5,TRBD1
CASSWTGRYEQYF,TGTGCCAGCAGCTGGACAGGGAGGTACGAGCAGTACTTC,TRBV7-2,NA,TRBJ2-7,TRBD1
CASSSGGGNQYF,TGTGCCAGCAGCTCGGGTGGGGGGAACCAGTACTTC,TRBV7-9,NA,TRBJ2-5,NA
CSVASQFSGANVLTF,TGCAGCGTTGCGAGCCAATTCTCTGGGGCCAACGTCCTGACTTTC,TRBV29-1,NA,TRBJ2-6,NA
CASSYGPGSTEAFF,TGTGCCAGCAGTTACGGCCCTGGGAGCACTGAAGCTTTCTTT,TRBV6-6,NA,TRBJ1-1,NA
CAISAPSGGSTDTQYF,TGTGCCATCAGTGCCCCTAGTGGAGGGTCCACAGATACGCAGTATTTT,TRBV10-3,NA,TRBJ2-3,NA
CASRLQGEARSYNEQFF,TGTGCCAGCAGGCTACAGGGGGAGGCTAGGTCCTACAATGAGCAGTTCTTC,TRBV2,NA,TRBJ2-1,TRBD1
CASSYSLASFTDTQYF,TGTGCCAGCAGTTACTCGCTAGCGTCCTTCACAGATACGCAGTATTTT,TRBV6-5,NA,TRBJ2-3,NA
CASSTPIIAGGGYEQYF,TGTGCCAGCAGCACACCTATAATAGCGGGAGGGGGTTACGAGCAGTACTTC,TRBV7-9,NA,TRBJ2-7,TRBD2
CASSQGRSGANVLTF,TGTGCCAGCAGTCAGGGGCGCTCTGGGGCCAACGTCCTGACTTTC,TRBV28,NA,TRBJ2-6,NA